The clone carrying this T cell receptor (beta chain) was picked up many times. Its target is not known. The sample originates from a study of neurological immune-mediated disorders. Regarding the study as a whole: The study found the most TCR clonal expansion in HTLV-1-associated myelopathy and the least in multiple sclerosis, below healthy controls.

Time point denoted: longitudinal time-point 1 (baseline). Germline CDR1 reads SGHRS; CDR2 reads YFSETQ. The ends lost 4 bases at V and 6 bases at J; junction bases unmatched: 5. CDR3 length: 13 amino acids. TCRdb re-called the 5' RACE reads with MiXCR, one entry per CDR3 protein. Here the sample spans 55,000 to 70,000 distinct CDR3 sequences, about 11% being singletons. The rearrangement links TRBV5-1 to TRBJ1-2; 8 nucleotides match TRBD1. Specimen: PBMCs. The TCR comes from a male donor with HTLV-1-associated myelopathy (HAM/TSP). This CDR3 reads CASSTGQDNGYTF. CDR3 nucleotide sequence: TGCGCCAGCAGCACGGGACAGGATAATGGCTACACCTTC.